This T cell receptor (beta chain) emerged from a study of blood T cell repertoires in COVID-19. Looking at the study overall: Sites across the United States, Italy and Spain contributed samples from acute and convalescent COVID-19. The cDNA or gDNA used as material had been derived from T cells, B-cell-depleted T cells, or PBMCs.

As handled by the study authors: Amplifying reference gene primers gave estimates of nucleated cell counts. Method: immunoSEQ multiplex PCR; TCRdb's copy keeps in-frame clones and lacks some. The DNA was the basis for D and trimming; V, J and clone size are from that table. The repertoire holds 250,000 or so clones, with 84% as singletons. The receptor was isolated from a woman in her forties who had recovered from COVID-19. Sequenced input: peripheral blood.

CDR3 residues: CASSQVKSMYGYTF. In nucleotides, the CDR3 is TGTGCCAGCAGCCAAGTGAAATCTATGTATGGCTACACCTTC. The V call is TRBV4-2, the J call TRBJ1-2; D uncertain. The germline CDR1 and CDR2 sequences are LGHNA and YNFKEQ. This CDR3 has 14 residues. Deletions cut 1 base from V and 5 bases from J, with 11 bases between.